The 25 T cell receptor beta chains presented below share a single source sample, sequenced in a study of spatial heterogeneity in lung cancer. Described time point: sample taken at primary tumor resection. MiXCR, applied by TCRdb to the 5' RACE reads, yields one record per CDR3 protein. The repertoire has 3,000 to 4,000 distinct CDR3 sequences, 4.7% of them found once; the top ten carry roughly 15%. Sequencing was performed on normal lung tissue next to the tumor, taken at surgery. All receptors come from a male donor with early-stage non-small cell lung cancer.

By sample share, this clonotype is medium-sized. CDR3 DNA sequence: TGCAGTGCTAGAGATAGGTCGGGGGCCGGGGAGCTGTTTTTT. It is translated as CSARDRSGAGELFF. This chain connects TRBV20-1 to TRBJ2-2, with a weak D call TRBD2 (6 bases). Trimming shortened V by 0 bases and J by 6 bases, and 11 bases separated the two germline ends. This CDR3 has 14 residues. CDR1 is DFQATT and CDR2 is SNEGSKA in the germline V gene (reference sequence).

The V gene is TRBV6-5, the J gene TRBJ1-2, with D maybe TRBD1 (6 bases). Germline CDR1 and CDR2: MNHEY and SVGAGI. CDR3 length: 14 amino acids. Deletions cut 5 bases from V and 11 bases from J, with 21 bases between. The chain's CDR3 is CASSPLTEGGPYTF. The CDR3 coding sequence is TGTGCCAGCAGTCCTCTTACAGAGGGGGGCCCTTACACCTTC.

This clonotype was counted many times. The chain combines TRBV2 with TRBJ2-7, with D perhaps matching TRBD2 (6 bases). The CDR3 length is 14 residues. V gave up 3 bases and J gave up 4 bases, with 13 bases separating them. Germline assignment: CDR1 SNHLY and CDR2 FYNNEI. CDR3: CASSEEGQIYEQYF. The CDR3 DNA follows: TGTGCCAGCAGTGAGGAGGGTCAAATTTACGAGCAGTACTTC. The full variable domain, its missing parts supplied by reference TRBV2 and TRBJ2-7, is EPEVTQTPSHQVTQMGQEVILRCVPISNHLYFYWYRQILGQKVEFLVSFYNNEISEKSEIFDDQFSVERPDGSNFTLKIRSTKLEDSAMYFCASSEEGQIYEQYFGPGTRLTVT.

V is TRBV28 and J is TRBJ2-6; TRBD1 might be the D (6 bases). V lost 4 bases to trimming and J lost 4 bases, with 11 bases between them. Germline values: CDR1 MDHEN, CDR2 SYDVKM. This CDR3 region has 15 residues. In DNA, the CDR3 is TGTGCCAGCAGTTCACAGGGCTTAGGGGCCAACGTCCTGACTTTC. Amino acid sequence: CASSSQGLGANVLTF.

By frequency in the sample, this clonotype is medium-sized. The CDR3: CASSPARGTSTDTQYF. DNA for the CDR3: TGCGCCAGCAGCCCGGCGAGAGGAACTAGCACAGATACGCAGTATTTT. This chain connects TRBV4-1 to TRBJ2-3; the D is unclear. Trimming took 4 bases from V and 0 from J, leaving 14 bases between them. The CDR3 length is 16 residues. CDR1 is MGHRA, CDR2 YSYEKL, per germline.

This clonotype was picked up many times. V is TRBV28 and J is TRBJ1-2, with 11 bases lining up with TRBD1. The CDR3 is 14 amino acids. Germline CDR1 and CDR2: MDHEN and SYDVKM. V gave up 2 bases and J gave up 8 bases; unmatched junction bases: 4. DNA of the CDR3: TGTGCCAGCAGTTTACGGACAGGGGGCTTCGGCTACACCTTC. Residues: CASSLRTGGFGYTF.

As DNA, the CDR3 is TGTGCCAGCAGCCTGACTAGCGGGTTCTCCTACGAGCAGTACTTC. Its translation: CASSLTSGFSYEQYF. V is TRBV6-5 and J is TRBJ2-7; 10 nucleotides match TRBD2. The J segment lost 0 bases and the V segment lost 6 bases, leaving 5 bases of the junction unmatched. This CDR3 comprises 15 residues. Germline CDR1 reads MNHEY; CDR2 reads SVGAGI.

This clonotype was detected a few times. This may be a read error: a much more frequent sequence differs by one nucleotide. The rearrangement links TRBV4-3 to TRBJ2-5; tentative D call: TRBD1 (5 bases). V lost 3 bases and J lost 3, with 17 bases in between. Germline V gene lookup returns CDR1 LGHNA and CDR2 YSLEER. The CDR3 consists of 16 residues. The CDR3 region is CASSHEVRVPKETQYF. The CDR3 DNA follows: TGCGCCAGCAGCCACGAAGTCAGGGTGCCCAAAGAGACCCAGTACTTC.

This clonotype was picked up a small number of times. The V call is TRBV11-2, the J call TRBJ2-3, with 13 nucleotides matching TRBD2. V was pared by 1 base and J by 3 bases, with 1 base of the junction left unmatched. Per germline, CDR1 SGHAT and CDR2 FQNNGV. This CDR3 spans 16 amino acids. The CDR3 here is CASSLGTSGGTDTQYF. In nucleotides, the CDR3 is TGTGCCAGCAGCTTAGGGACTAGCGGGGGAACAGATACGCAGTATTTT.

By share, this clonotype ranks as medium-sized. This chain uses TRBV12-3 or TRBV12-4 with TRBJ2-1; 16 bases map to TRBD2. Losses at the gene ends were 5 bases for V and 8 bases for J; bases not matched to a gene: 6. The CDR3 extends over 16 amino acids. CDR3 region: CASSPGTSGRADEQFF. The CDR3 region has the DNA TGTGCCAGCAGTCCCGGGACTAGCGGGAGGGCGGATGAGCAGTTCTTC.

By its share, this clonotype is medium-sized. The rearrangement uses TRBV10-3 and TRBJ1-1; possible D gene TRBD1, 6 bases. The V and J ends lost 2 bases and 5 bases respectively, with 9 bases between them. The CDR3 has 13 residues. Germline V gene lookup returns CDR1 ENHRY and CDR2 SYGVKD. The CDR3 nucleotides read TGTGCCATCAGTGAGGGACAGTTGACTGAAGCTTTCTTT. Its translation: CAISEGQLTEAFF.

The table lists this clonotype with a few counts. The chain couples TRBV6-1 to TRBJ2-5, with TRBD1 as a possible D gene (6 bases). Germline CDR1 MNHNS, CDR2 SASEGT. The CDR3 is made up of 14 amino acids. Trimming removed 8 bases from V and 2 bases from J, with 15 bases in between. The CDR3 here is CASGRGTTQETQYF. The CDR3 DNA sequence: TGTGCCAGCGGTAGAGGGACAACACAAGAGACCCAGTACTTC.

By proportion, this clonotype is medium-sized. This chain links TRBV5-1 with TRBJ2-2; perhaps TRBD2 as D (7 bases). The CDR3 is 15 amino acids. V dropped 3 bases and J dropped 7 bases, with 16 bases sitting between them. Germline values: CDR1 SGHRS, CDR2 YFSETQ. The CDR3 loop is CASSSRGPRDGELFF. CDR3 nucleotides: TGCGCCAGCAGCTCGCGGGGGCCCAGGGACGGGGAGCTGTTTTTT.

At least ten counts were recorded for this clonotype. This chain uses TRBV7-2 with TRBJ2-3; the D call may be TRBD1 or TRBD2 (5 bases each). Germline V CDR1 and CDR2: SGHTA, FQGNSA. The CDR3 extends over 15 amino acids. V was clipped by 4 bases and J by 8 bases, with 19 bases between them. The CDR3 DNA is TGTGCCAGCAGCTATGATCCGGGACCTGCTTCTACGCAGTATTTT. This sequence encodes CASSYDPGPASTQYF.

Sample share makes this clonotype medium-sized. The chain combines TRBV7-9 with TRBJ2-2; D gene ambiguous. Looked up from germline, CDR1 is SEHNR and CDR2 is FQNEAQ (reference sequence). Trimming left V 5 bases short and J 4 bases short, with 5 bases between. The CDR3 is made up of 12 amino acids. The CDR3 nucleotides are TGTGCCAGCAGCCTTTTCACCGGGGAGCTGTTTTTT. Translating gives CASSLFTGELFF.

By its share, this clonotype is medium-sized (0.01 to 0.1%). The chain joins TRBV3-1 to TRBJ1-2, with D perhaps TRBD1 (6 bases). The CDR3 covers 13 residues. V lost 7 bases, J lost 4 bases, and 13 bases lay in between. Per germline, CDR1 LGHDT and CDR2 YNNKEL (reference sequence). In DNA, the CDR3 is TGTGCCAGCAACCAGGGGTTCGGCTATGGCTACACCTTC. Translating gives CASNQGFGYGYTF.

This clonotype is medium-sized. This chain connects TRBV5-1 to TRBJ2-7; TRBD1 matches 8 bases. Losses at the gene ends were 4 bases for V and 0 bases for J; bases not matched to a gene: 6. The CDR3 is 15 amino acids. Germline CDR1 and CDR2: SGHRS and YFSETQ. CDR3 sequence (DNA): TGCGCCAGCAGCCCGGGACAGGCTGGCTCCTACGAGCAGTACTTC. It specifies CASSPGQAGSYEQYF.

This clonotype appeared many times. The CDR3 DNA reads TGTGCCAGCAGCTTGGGCAGATCTGGGGCCAACGTCCTGACTTTC. It translates to CASSLGRSGANVLTF. J is TRBJ2-6 and V is TRBV5-6; the D is unclear. Germline V lookup: CDR1 SGHDT, CDR2 YYEEEE. The CDR3 is 15 amino acids. Trimming left V 0 bases short and J 1 base short, with 5 bases between.

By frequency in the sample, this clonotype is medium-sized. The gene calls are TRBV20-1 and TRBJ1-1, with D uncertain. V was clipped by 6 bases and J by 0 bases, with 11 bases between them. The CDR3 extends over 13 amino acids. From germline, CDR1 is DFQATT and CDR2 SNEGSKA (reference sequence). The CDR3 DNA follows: TGCAGTGCGCCTCGAATTTTGAACACTGAAGCTTTCTTT. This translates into CSAPRILNTEAFF.

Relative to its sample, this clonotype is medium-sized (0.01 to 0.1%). This CDR3 is CSAHPEEYEQYF. In DNA, the CDR3 is TGCAGCGCCCATCCGGAAGAGTACGAGCAGTACTTC. This rearrangement joins TRBV20-1 to TRBJ2-7, with D unclear. CDR1 is DFQATT, CDR2 SNEGSKA, per germline (reference sequence). The CDR3 covers 12 residues.

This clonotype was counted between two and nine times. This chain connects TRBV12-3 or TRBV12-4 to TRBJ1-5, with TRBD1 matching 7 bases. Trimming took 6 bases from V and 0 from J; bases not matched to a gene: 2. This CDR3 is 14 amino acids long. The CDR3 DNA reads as TGTGCCAGCAGCGACAGGGCTAGCAATCAGCCCCAGCATTTT. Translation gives CASSDRASNQPQHF.

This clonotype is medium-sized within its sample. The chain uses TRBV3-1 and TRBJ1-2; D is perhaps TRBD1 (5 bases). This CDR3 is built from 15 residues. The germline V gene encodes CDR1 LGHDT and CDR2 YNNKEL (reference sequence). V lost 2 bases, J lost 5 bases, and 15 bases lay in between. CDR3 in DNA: TGTGCCAGCAGCCAAATGGGGGAGGTCCATTATGGCTACACCTTC. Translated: CASSQMGEVHYGYTF.

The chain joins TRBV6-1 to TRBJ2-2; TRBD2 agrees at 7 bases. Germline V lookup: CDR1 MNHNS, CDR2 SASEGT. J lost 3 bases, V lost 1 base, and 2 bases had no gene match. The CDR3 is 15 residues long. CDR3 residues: CASSEGTSHTGELFF. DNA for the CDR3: TGTGCCAGCAGTGAAGGGACTAGTCACACCGGGGAGCTGTTTTTT.

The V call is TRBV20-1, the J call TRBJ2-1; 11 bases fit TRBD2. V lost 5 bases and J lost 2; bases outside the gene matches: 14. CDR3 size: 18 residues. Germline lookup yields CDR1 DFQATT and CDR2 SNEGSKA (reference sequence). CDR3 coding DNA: TGCAGTGCTGGAAGGGAACTAGCGGGGGCTAGAGCCTACAATGAGCAGTTCTTC. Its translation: CSAGRELAGARAYNEQFF.

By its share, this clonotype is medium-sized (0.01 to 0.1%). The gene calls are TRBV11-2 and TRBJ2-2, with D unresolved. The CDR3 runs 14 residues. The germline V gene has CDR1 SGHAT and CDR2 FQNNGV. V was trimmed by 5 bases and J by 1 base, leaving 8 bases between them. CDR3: CASSLFGNTGELFF. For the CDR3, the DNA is TGTGCCAGCAGCCTGTTTGGGAACACCGGGGAGCTGTTTTTT.